A single sample is the source of the 18 T cell receptor beta chains below, sequenced in a study of tissue T cells after allogeneic stem cell transplantation. The time point denotes: mouse harvest day 7 after allogeneic transplant. The graft held 10^6 splenic CD5+ T cells and 10^7 T-cell-depleted bone marrow cells. Method: immunoSEQ multiplex PCR; TCRdb's copy keeps in-frame clones and lacks some. The sample records 7,500 to 10,000 clones, around 43% being singletons. The sequenced material came from gut tissue. The receptor set was obtained from a female BALB/c mouse given C57BL/6 T cells with graft-versus-host disease after an allogeneic hematopoietic cell transplant.

Judged by abundance, this clone is medium-sized. Mouse names are used for the genes. From the germline J gene comes the end of the CDR3, since the read stops 1 residue before it. The chain uses TRBV26 and TRBJ2-4; D is undetermined. Trimming cost V 5 bases and J 0 bases, with 6 bases left between them. There are 13 residues in the CDR3. Germline CDR1 KGHPV, CDR2 FQNQEV (reference sequence). The covered CDR3 bases are TGTGCCAGCAGTTCTCGGAGTCAAAACACCTTGTAC. Amino acid sequence: CASSSRSQNTLY. The whole CDR3 reads CASSSRSQNTLYF. Looking up the rest from reference TRBV26 and TRBJ2-4 gives the full variable domain: NSKVIQTPRYLVKGQGQKAKMRCIPEKGHPVVFWYQQNKNNEFKFLINFQNQEVLQQIDMTEKRFSAECPSNSPCSLEIQSSEAGDSALYLCASSSRSQNTLYFGAGTRLSVL.

To note about this clone: Mouse names are used for the genes. Coverage ceases 1 residue before the CDR3 finishes, and the germline J gene fills in the end. The chain employs TRBV13-3 and TRBJ2-1, with D tentatively TRBD1 (5 bases). The V end lost 4 bases, the J end lost 0 bases, and 5 bases lay between the germline ends. CDR3 length equals 13 residues. Germline CDR1 NNHDY, CDR2 SYVADS. CDR3 DNA, as far as it was read: TGTGCCAGCAGTCAGGGTAACTATGCTGAGCAGTTC. This translates into CASSQGNYAEQF. The whole CDR3 sequence reads CASSQGNYAEQFF.

Within the sample, this clone is medium-sized. Gene and germline names: mouse. The CDR3 end is not reached by the read, which stops 1 residue before it; the germline J gene fills it in. The rearrangement joins TRBV4 to TRBJ2-7; 11 positions match TRBD2. The J segment lost 3 bases and the V segment lost 5 bases, leaving 3 bases of the junction unmatched. Germline V CDR1 and CDR2: LGHDT, YNNKQL (reference sequence). CDR3 length: 14 residues. The sequenced part of the CDR3 DNA is TGTGCCAGCAGCACCGGGACTGGGGGCTATGAACAGTAC. Translation: CASSTGTGGYEQY. The CDR3, in full, reads CASSTGTGGYEQYF.

On this clone itself: Gene names follow the mouse nomenclature. The sequenced fragment ends 1 residue before the CDR3 boundary, so the rest is inferred from the germline J gene. The chain is built from TRBV26 and TRBJ1-2, with 10 bases aligning to TRBD1. Germline values: CDR1 KGHPV, CDR2 FQNQEV (reference sequence). J was trimmed by 1 base and V by 4 bases; bases with no gene match: 3. The CDR3 consists of 15 residues. Partial CDR3 DNA: TGTGCCAGCAGTCGACAGGGGGCAGGAAACTCCGACTACACC. Residues: CASSRQGAGNSDYT. The full CDR3 reads CASSRQGAGNSDYTF. Complete variable domain (other parts from reference TRBV26 and TRBJ1-2): NSKVIQTPRYLVKGQGQKAKMRCIPEKGHPVVFWYQQNKNNEFKFLINFQNQEVLQQIDMTEKRFSAECPSNSPCSLEIQSSEAGDSALYLCASSRQGAGNSDYTFGSGTRLLVI.

This clone is deemed medium-sized. Gene names denote mouse genes. The CDR3 end is not reached by the read, which stops 1 residue before it; the germline J gene fills it in. The rearrangement joins TRBV29 to TRBJ1-1; possibly TRBD1 for D (5 bases). CDR1 and CDR2 from the germline V gene are MSHET and SYDVDS. This CDR3 has 12 amino acids. With 2 bases removed from V and 8 bases from J, the gap between germline ends came to 9 bases. CDR3: CASSLRRVEVFF. Incomplete CDR3 DNA: TGTGCTAGCAGTTTACGCAGGGTGGAAGTCTTC.

This clone ranks as medium-sized. The gene symbols are mouse symbols. The read gets to within 1 residue of the CDR3 end, and the germline J gene fills in the rest. The chain combines TRBV13-3 with TRBJ2-7; 9 bases fit TRBD1. This CDR3 has 12 residues. V lost 5 bases and J lost 4; bases outside the gene matches: 1. The germline V gene has CDR1 NNHDY and CDR2 SYVADS. The CDR3 protein is CASRDRGYEQYF. CDR3 DNA (partial): TGTGCCAGCAGGGACAGGGGATATGAACAGTAC.

Worth noting for this clone: The listed genes are named as in mouse. The identical CDR3 is also encoded by other nucleotide sequences in the sample. CDR3: CAWSLGGPSQNTLYF. The CDR3 bases that were read are TGTGCCTGGAGTCTGGGGGGCCCTAGTCAAAACACCTTGTAC. The chain uses TRBV31 and TRBJ2-4; D is possibly TRBD2 (7 bases). The read terminates 1 residue ahead of where the CDR3 ends, so the germline J gene completes it. This CDR3 has 15 amino acids. Germline CDR1 reads GKSSPN; CDR2 reads SITVG. V lost 0 bases and J lost 0, with 10 bases in between.

Comment on this clone: Here the gene names and germline are mouse. The CDR3 end lies 1 residue beyond the end of the read and is filled in from the germline J gene. The gene calls are TRBV23 and TRBJ2-3. Germline CDR1 reads KGHTA; CDR2 reads FQNQQP. This CDR3 spans 12 amino acids. CDR3 bases read: TGCTCCAGCAGTCCTCGGGAAGAAACGCTGTAT. The encoded protein is CSSSPREETLY. The whole CDR3 sequence reads CSSSPREETLYF.

Points on this clone: Here the gene names and germline are mouse. With the read ending 1 residue before the CDR3 end, the germline J gene is used to fill in that end. At the DNA level, this CDR3 is encoded by other sequences in the same sample as well. The chain combines TRBV26 with TRBJ1-4, with D unresolved. V shed 3 bases and J shed 0 bases, with 5 bases lying between them. Germline loops: CDR1 KGHPV, CDR2 FQNQEV (reference sequence). The CDR3 contains 14 residues. CDR3 loop: CASSLQFSNERLFF. The CDR3 bases that were read are TGTGCCAGCAGTCTACAGTTTTCCAACGAAAGATTATTT.

As regards this clone: Germline and genes: mouse. The CDR3 end falls 1 residue outside the read, so it is completed with the germline J gene. The chain recombines TRBV13-1 with TRBJ2-3; a weak D match, TRBD1 (6 bases). The CDR3 totals 15 residues. Trimming removed 0 bases from V and 0 bases from J, with 8 bases in between. The germline gives CDR1 NSHNY, CDR2 SYGAGN. CDR3 DNA (partial): TGTGCCAGCAGTGATGCTAGGGGGAGTGCAGAAACGCTGTAT. Its translation is CASSDARGSAETLY. The complete CDR3 protein is CASSDARGSAETLYF.

The table lists this clone with a few counts. Gene names and germline refer to mouse. Read data end 1 residue before the CDR3 end; the end is taken from the germline J gene. The chain links TRBV16 to TRBJ2-7; TRBD2 matches 11 bases. V trimming: 1 base; J trimming: 4 bases; junction bases outside the gene matches: 0. The length of the CDR3 is 14 residues. Looked up from germline, CDR1 is SGHSA and CDR2 is FRNQAP. The DNA read from the CDR3 is TGTGCAAGCAGCTTAGGGGACTGGGGGTATGAACAGTAC. Translated, it gives CASSLGDWGYEQY. The whole CDR3 region reads CASSLGDWGYEQYF.

A note on this clone: The gene names given are mouse names. The read is 1 residue too short to cover the CDR3 end, so that end is filled in from the germline J gene. The chain combines TRBV26 with TRBJ1-1, with D possibly TRBD1 on 6 matching bases. The germline V and J ends were trimmed by 4 bases and 1 base, with 7 bases remaining between them. Germline-derived CDR1 and CDR2 are KGHPV and FQNQEV (reference sequence). The CDR3 loop spans 13 amino acids. CDR3 bases read: TGTGCCAGCAGTCACAGGGAAAACACAGAAGTCTTC. It specifies CASSHRENTEVF. The CDR3 in its entirety is CASSHRENTEVFF.

With regard to this clone: The germline and genes are mouse ones. The covered CDR3 bases are TGTGCCAGCAGTCCGGGACTTCAAGACACCCAGTAC. Protein product: CASSPGLQDTQY. The whole CDR3 region reads CASSPGLQDTQYF. J is TRBJ2-5 and V is TRBV26, with a weak D call TRBD2 (6 bases). The missing CDR3 end, 1 residue past where the read stops, is filled in from the germline J gene. The germline V and J ends were trimmed by 4 bases and 3 bases, with 8 bases remaining between them. Germline CDR1 is KGHPV and CDR2 is FQNQEV (reference sequence). This CDR3 contains 13 residues.

By its share, this clone is medium-sized (0.01 to 0.1%). Genes and germline come from the mouse. The read terminates 1 residue before the CDR3 end, so the remaining end is supplied by the germline J gene. The chain combines TRBV20 with TRBJ1-4; no reliable D call. This CDR3 contains 14 residues. Germline CDR1 GFQATS, CDR2 STVNSAI. The V end was cut by 0 bases, the J end by 0 bases, with 5 bases between. The covered CDR3 bases are TGTGGTGCTAGGGATCAAATTTCCAACGAAAGATTATTT. Translating it yields CGARDQISNERLF. The CDR3 as a whole reads CGARDQISNERLFF.

In its sample, this clone was seen a few times. Gene names are mouse gene names. Read data end 1 residue before the CDR3 end; the end is taken from the germline J gene. This rearrangement joins TRBV13-2 to TRBJ2-7, with D unclear. Trimming removed 2 bases at V and 3 bases at J, with 6 bases between. The CDR3 runs 12 residues. Germline-derived CDR1 and CDR2 are NNHNN and SYGAGS (reference sequence). CDR3 residues: CASGEAIYEQYF. Incomplete CDR3 DNA: TGTGCCAGCGGTGAAGCAATCTATGAACAGTAC.

In this sample, this clone turned up a few times. The listed genes are named as in mouse. From the germline J gene comes the end of the CDR3, since the read stops 1 residue before it. The chain carries TRBV26 and TRBJ2-7, with unresolved D. The germline V and J ends were trimmed by 0 bases and 7 bases, with 4 bases remaining between them. Germline CDR1 is KGHPV and CDR2 is FQNQEV (reference sequence). CDR3 size: 11 residues. CDR3 sequence reads: CASSLSTEQYF. The CDR3 DNA, read in part, is TGTGCCAGCAGTCTGTCGACAGAACAGTAC. Drawing the rest from reference TRBV26 and TRBJ2-7, the complete variable domain is NSKVIQTPRYLVKGQGQKAKMRCIPEKGHPVVFWYQQNKNNEFKFLINFQNQEVLQQIDMTEKRFSAECPSNSPCSLEIQSSEAGDSALYLCASSLSTEQYFGPGTRLTVL.

In the case of this clone: Mouse names are used for the genes. The read stops 1 residue short of the end of the CDR3; the missing end is completed from the germline J gene. V gene TRBV3 combines with J gene TRBJ2-4; D not certain. Germline V lookup: CDR1 SNHLY, CDR2 FYNGKV (reference sequence). The V and J ends lost 4 bases and 2 bases respectively, with 7 bases between them. The CDR3 has 13 amino acids. Partial CDR3 DNA: TGTGCCAGCAGCTCCAGGACTCAAAACACCTTGTAC. Protein product: CASSSRTQNTLY. The whole CDR3 sequence is CASSSRTQNTLYF. Together with reference TRBV3 and TRBJ2-4, the CDR3 gives the full variable domain: GPKVLQIPSHQIIDMGQMVTLNCDPVSNHLYFYWYKQILGQQMEFLVNFYNGKVMEKSKLFKDQFSVERPDGSYFTLKIQPTALEDSAVYFCASSSRTQNTLYFGAGTRLSVL.

The table lists this clone with a few counts. The listed genes are named as in mouse. The read falls 1 residue short of the CDR3 end, and the missing part is taken from the germline J gene. The chain recombines TRBV26 with TRBJ1-6; D might be TRBD1 (6 bases). TRBJ1-6 is classed as an ORF, of uncertain function. The CDR3 totals 14 residues. The V gene lost 2 bases and the J gene lost 6 bases, with 8 bases spanning the gap. The germline gives CDR1 KGHPV, CDR2 FQNQEV (reference sequence). CDR3 amino acids: CASSLGGSNSPLYF. The DNA read from the CDR3 is TGTGCCAGCAGTCTGGGGGGCAGTAATTCGCCCCTCTAC.